This T cell receptor beta chain originates from a study of beta chain features in type 1 diabetes. Concerning this clone itself: Its antigen is currently unknown.

Expressed TCRB transcripts were sequenced because the entire RNA isolate underwent reverse transcription. Approximately 3.6 million reads, on average, came from each naive, central memory and regulatory T cell sample. Here immunoSEQ multiplex PCR was the method, and the copy in TCRdb shows in-frame clones only, minus some. The repertoire holds a few hundred thousand clones, with approximately 25% as singletons. The length of the CDR3 is 14 residues. Germline assignment: CDR1 SQVTM and CDR2 ANQGSEA. The V and J ends lost 4 bases and 7 bases respectively, with 16 bases between them. Findings of the study overall: PCR might preferentially amplify shorter templates, equally in patients and controls. Shortening of TCRB CDR3s, moderate but significant, appeared in all four CD4+ subsets of Type 1 diabetes patients.

The rearrangement uses TRBV29-1 and TRBJ1-4; TRBD1 might be the D (5 bases). The clonotype comes from a woman aged 25 to 39 with type 1 diabetes. Sequencing was carried out using naive CD4+ T cells from blood. This CDR3 is CSVGGGSRLEKLFF. The CDR3 DNA follows: TGCAGCGTTGGGGGGGGGTCGCGCCTTGAAAAACTGTTTTTT. Full variable domain (missing parts from reference TRBV29-1 and TRBJ1-4): SAVISQKPSRDICQRGTSLTIQCQVDSQVTMMFWYRQQPGQSLTLIATANQGSEATYESGFVIDKFPISRPNLTFSTLTVSNMSPEDSSIYLCSVGGGSRLEKLFFGSGTQLSVL.